Listed below are T cell receptor beta chains from one sample, sequenced in a study of shared clonotypes between healthy human individuals. Sequenced by immunoSEQ multiplex PCR; TCRdb stores in-frame clones only, minus some. This table has around 550,000 clones, approximately 95% appearing once. The sequenced sample consisted of naive CD8+ T cells sorted from blood. All receptors come from a woman aged 25 to 45 in good health. Each CDR3 is given with its conserved first and last residue. The D gene is left open where the match is weak. Clone size is given for some rows only: seen once, a few or many times, or a class if the clone is expanded.

CDR3 length: 13; V gene: TRBV19; J gene: TRBJ2-7; clone size: -; D gene: TRBD1; CDR3 DNA: TGTGCCAGTAGTACCGGGACAGGGAACGAGCAGTACTTC; CDR3 protein: CASSTGTGNEQYF
CDR3 length: 11; V gene: TRBV30; J gene: TRBJ1-1; clone size: -; D gene: -; CDR3 DNA: TGTGCCTGTTCACAGGGTACTGAAGCTTTCTTT; CDR3 protein: CACSQGTEAFF
CDR3 length: 16; V gene: TRBV27; J gene: TRBJ1-1; clone size: -; D gene: -; CDR3 DNA: TGTGCCAGCAGTACCATGGACAACCCTGTGGGGACTGAAGCTTTCTTT; CDR3 protein: CASSTMDNPVGTEAFF
CDR3 length: 14; V gene: TRBV5-4; J gene: TRBJ1-1; clone size: -; D gene: TRBD1; CDR3 DNA: TGTGCCAGCAGCTGGACAGGGGGTACGGCTGAAGCTTTCTTT; CDR3 protein: CASSWTGGTAEAFF
CDR3 length: 13; V gene: TRBV29-1; J gene: TRBJ2-1; clone size: -; D gene: TRBD1; CDR3 DNA: TGCAGCGTTGATAAGCAGGGGGTTGGTGAGCAGTTCTTC; CDR3 protein: CSVDKQGVGEQFF
CDR3 length: 17; V gene: TRBV27; J gene: TRBJ2-1; clone size: -; D gene: TRBD2; CDR3 DNA: TGTGCCAGCAGACCGGGGCTAGCGGGGGACATCTACAATGAGCAGTTCTTC; CDR3 protein: CASRPGLAGDIYNEQFF
CDR3 length: 15; V gene: TRBV13; J gene: TRBJ2-5; clone size: -; D gene: TRBD2; CDR3 DNA: TGTGCCAGCAGCTACGCTAGCGGGAGGAAAGAGACCCAGTACTTC; CDR3 protein: CASSYASGRKETQYF
CDR3 length: 15; V gene: TRBV18; J gene: TRBJ1-2; clone size: -; D gene: TRBD1; CDR3 DNA: TGTGCCAGCTCCCTCGCCTCGGAACAGGGGTATGGCTACACCTTC; CDR3 protein: CASSLASEQGYGYTF
CDR3 length: 12; V gene: TRBV29-1; J gene: TRBJ1-2; clone size: -; D gene: -; CDR3 DNA: TGCAGCGTTGAACTCGGTTCTTGGGGCTACACCTTC; CDR3 protein: CSVELGSWGYTF
CDR3 length: 17; V gene: TRBV28; J gene: TRBJ2-1; clone size: -; D gene: -; CDR3 DNA: TGTGCCAGCAGTTTCGCGTATCGGCGACCGCCTATTCCAGAGCAGTTCTTC; CDR3 protein: CASSFAYRRPPIPEQFF
CDR3 length: 13; V gene: TRBV27; J gene: TRBJ2-5; clone size: -; D gene: -; CDR3 DNA: TGTGCCAGCAGTCTCCACTCCCAAGAGACCCAGTACTTC; CDR3 protein: CASSLHSQETQYF
CDR3 length: 15; V gene: TRBV9; J gene: TRBJ2-1; clone size: -; D gene: TRBD2; CDR3 DNA: TGTGCCAGCAGCGTAGATGGTAGCGGGAACAATGAGCAGTTCTTC; CDR3 protein: CASSVDGSGNNEQFF
CDR3 length: 17; V gene: TRBV4-1; J gene: TRBJ2-7; clone size: -; D gene: TRBD2; CDR3 DNA: TGCGCCAGCAGCCAAGATCAGACTAGCGGGCCCTACTACGAGCAGTACTTC; CDR3 protein: CASSQDQTSGPYYEQYF
CDR3 length: 14; V gene: TRBV6-1; J gene: TRBJ1-2; clone size: -; D gene: TRBD1; CDR3 DNA: TGTGCCAGCAGCGAAGGACAGGGGCATTATGGCTACACCTTC; CDR3 protein: CASSEGQGHYGYTF
CDR3 length: 16; V gene: TRBV4-1; J gene: TRBJ2-7; clone size: -; D gene: TRBD2; CDR3 DNA: TGCGCCAGCAGCCAAGAGACTAGCCCGGGAACCTACGAGCAGTACTTC; CDR3 protein: CASSQETSPGTYEQYF
CDR3 length: 14; V gene: TRBV4-2; J gene: TRBJ1-1; clone size: -; D gene: -; CDR3 DNA: TGTGCCAGCAGCCCCGGGGGAATGAACACTGAAGCTTTCTTT; CDR3 protein: CASSPGGMNTEAFF
CDR3 length: 13; V gene: TRBV6-1; J gene: TRBJ2-3; clone size: -; D gene: -; CDR3 DNA: TGTGCCAGCACACACGGGGCCCCAGATACGCAGTATTTT; CDR3 protein: CASTHGAPDTQYF
CDR3 length: 20; V gene: TRBV10-3; J gene: TRBJ2-3; clone size: -; D gene: -; CDR3 DNA: TGTGCCATCAGGTGGGGAGATTCAGGTCCAGCCGATGAGTTCACAGATACGCAGTATTTT; CDR3 protein: CAIRWGDSGPADEFTDTQYF
CDR3 length: 14; V gene: TRBV5-1; J gene: TRBJ1-1; clone size: -; D gene: TRBD1; CDR3 DNA: TGCGCCAGCAGCGGGGACAGGGAGAGGACTGAAGCTTTCTTT; CDR3 protein: CASSGDRERTEAFF
CDR3 length: 16; V gene: TRBV19; J gene: TRBJ2-1; clone size: -; D gene: TRBD2; CDR3 DNA: TGTGCCAGTAAGGGGCTAGCGGGAGGGACTTACAATGAGCAGTTCTTC; CDR3 protein: CASKGLAGGTYNEQFF
CDR3 length: 15; V gene: TRBV19; J gene: TRBJ1-5; clone size: -; D gene: -; CDR3 DNA: TGTGCCAGTAGTATCTGGGCAATCGGCAATCAGCCCCAGCATTTT; CDR3 protein: CASSIWAIGNQPQHF
CDR3 length: 13; V gene: TRBV29-1; J gene: TRBJ2-1; clone size: -; D gene: -; CDR3 DNA: TGCAGCGGGACGCTGACGGATTACAATGAGCAGTTCTTC; CDR3 protein: CSGTLTDYNEQFF
CDR3 length: 15; V gene: TRBV5-6; J gene: TRBJ2-7; clone size: -; D gene: -; CDR3 DNA: TGTGCCAGCAGCTTGGACAGGGAGGTACCTCGTGAGCAGTACTTC; CDR3 protein: CASSLDREVPREQYF
CDR3 length: 15; V gene: TRBV27; J gene: TRBJ2-3; clone size: -; D gene: TRBD2; CDR3 DNA: TGTGCCAGCAGCATAGCGGGAGGGCCCCAGGGCACGCAGTATTTT; CDR3 protein: CASSIAGGPQGTQYF
CDR3 length: 13; V gene: TRBV15; J gene: TRBJ2-7; clone size: -; D gene: -; CDR3 DNA: TGTGCCACAGGCGGGGACCCGTTCTACGAGCAGTACTTC; CDR3 protein: CATGGDPFYEQYF
CDR3 length: 14; V gene: TRBV19; J gene: TRBJ2-1; clone size: -; D gene: TRBD2; CDR3 DNA: TGTGCCAGTACAGCAGCGGGAGTATGGGATGAGCAGTTCTTC; CDR3 protein: CASTAAGVWDEQFF
CDR3 length: 15; V gene: TRBV7-9; J gene: TRBJ2-7; clone size: -; D gene: -; CDR3 DNA: TGTGCCAGCAGCTCCGGGACTCAACGGGACTACGAGCAGTACTTC; CDR3 protein: CASSSGTQRDYEQYF
CDR3 length: 17; V gene: TRBV15; J gene: TRBJ2-7; clone size: -; D gene: TRBD2; CDR3 DNA: TGTGCCACCAGCAGCCACACTTCTAGCGGCTACTCCTACGAGCAGTACTTC; CDR3 protein: CATSSHTSSGYSYEQYF
CDR3 length: 14; V gene: TRBV5-4; J gene: TRBJ2-1; clone size: -; D gene: -; CDR3 DNA: TGTGCCAGCAGCTTGAGAGAGATTAACAATGAGCAGTTCTTC; CDR3 protein: CASSLREINNEQFF
CDR3 length: 11; V gene: TRBV5-4; J gene: TRBJ1-1; clone size: -; D gene: -; CDR3 DNA: TGTGCCAGCAGCTCCAACAGTGAAGCTTTCTTT; CDR3 protein: CASSSNSEAFF
CDR3 length: 15; V gene: TRBV27; J gene: TRBJ1-1; clone size: -; D gene: -; CDR3 DNA: TGTGCCAGCCATCATCTCGGGGCCGAAGGCACTGAAGCTTTCTTT; CDR3 protein: CASHHLGAEGTEAFF
CDR3 length: 10; V gene: TRBV29-1; J gene: TRBJ2-1; clone size: -; D gene: -; CDR3 DNA: TGCAGCGTTGATGTGAATGAGCAGTTCTTC; CDR3 protein: CSVDVNEQFF
CDR3 length: 15; V gene: TRBV2; J gene: TRBJ1-5; clone size: -; D gene: -; CDR3 DNA: TGTGCCAGCGACCCCTTCGCCGGAAGCAATCAGCCCCAGCATTTT; CDR3 protein: CASDPFAGSNQPQHF
CDR3 length: 13; V gene: TRBV29-1; J gene: TRBJ2-1; clone size: -; D gene: -; CDR3 DNA: TGCAGCGTTGATTTTCAGGGGGGCAATGAGCAGTTCTTC; CDR3 protein: CSVDFQGGNEQFF
CDR3 length: 15; V gene: TRBV9; J gene: TRBJ2-6; clone size: -; D gene: -; CDR3 DNA: TGTGCCAGCAGCGTACGGACCTCTGGGGCCAACGTCCTGACTTTC; CDR3 protein: CASSVRTSGANVLTF
CDR3 length: 12; V gene: TRBV27; J gene: TRBJ2-1; clone size: -; D gene: -; CDR3 DNA: TGTGCCAGCAGTTTAAGAGAAAATGAGCAGTTCTTC; CDR3 protein: CASSLRENEQFF
CDR3 length: 13; V gene: TRBV6-5; J gene: TRBJ1-1; clone size: -; D gene: -; CDR3 DNA: TGTGCCAGCAGTTTGGCCGAAAACACTGAAGCTTTCTTT; CDR3 protein: CASSLAENTEAFF
CDR3 length: 19; V gene: TRBV4-1; J gene: TRBJ1-5; clone size: few; D gene: -; CDR3 DNA: TGCGCCAGCAGCCAATTCGCGGCTGGGGGTTGGGTCGGCAATCAGCCCCAGCATTTT; CDR3 protein: CASSQFAAGGWVGNQPQHF
CDR3 length: 14; V gene: TRBV27; J gene: TRBJ1-2; clone size: few; D gene: -; CDR3 DNA: TGTGCCAGCAGTCCCACCGGGACAACCTATGGCTACACCTTC; CDR3 protein: CASSPTGTTYGYTF
CDR3 length: 14; V gene: TRBV13; J gene: TRBJ2-5; clone size: -; D gene: -; CDR3 DNA: TGTGCCAGCAGCTTCACCGGGACAAAAGAGACCCAGTACTTC; CDR3 protein: CASSFTGTKETQYF
CDR3 length: 12; V gene: TRBV28; J gene: TRBJ2-7; clone size: once; D gene: -; CDR3 DNA: TGTGCCAGCATCGGTACAGGGCACGAGCAGTACTTC; CDR3 protein: CASIGTGHEQYF
CDR3 length: 15; V gene: TRBV27; J gene: TRBJ2-5; clone size: -; D gene: TRBD1; CDR3 DNA: TGTGCCAGCAGACACAGACAGGGGCCCCAAGAGACCCAGTACTTC; CDR3 protein: CASRHRQGPQETQYF
CDR3 length: 13; V gene: TRBV7-2; J gene: TRBJ2-5; clone size: -; D gene: -; CDR3 DNA: TGTGCCAGCAGCCCACTAGGGCCCGGGGACCAGTACTTC; CDR3 protein: CASSPLGPGDQYF
CDR3 length: 14; V gene: TRBV28; J gene: TRBJ2-7; clone size: -; D gene: -; CDR3 DNA: TGTGCCAGCAGTACAGGGACTCCAAGCTACGAGCAGTACTTC; CDR3 protein: CASSTGTPSYEQYF
CDR3 length: 16; V gene: TRBV19; J gene: TRBJ2-1; clone size: -; D gene: TRBD2; CDR3 DNA: TGTGCCAGTAGTCTTTCCGGGACTAGCGGGAGCTATGAGCAGTTCTTC; CDR3 protein: CASSLSGTSGSYEQFF
CDR3 length: 14; V gene: TRBV7-6; J gene: TRBJ2-3; clone size: -; D gene: -; CDR3 DNA: TGTGCCAGCAGCTTATGGAGTGTCACAGATACGCAGTATTTT; CDR3 protein: CASSLWSVTDTQYF
CDR3 length: 12; V gene: TRBV29-1; J gene: TRBJ2-1; clone size: -; D gene: TRBD2; CDR3 DNA: TGCAGCGTTGATAGCGGGAGTGGTGAGCAGTTCTTC; CDR3 protein: CSVDSGSGEQFF
CDR3 length: 15; V gene: TRBV13; J gene: TRBJ2-7; clone size: -; D gene: TRBD2; CDR3 DNA: TGTGCCAGCAGCCATAGCGGGAGTAGTCTCTACGAGCAGTACTTC; CDR3 protein: CASSHSGSSLYEQYF
CDR3 length: 13; V gene: TRBV7-3; J gene: TRBJ2-7; clone size: once; D gene: -; CDR3 DNA: TGTGCCAGCAGCCAGGACAACTCCTACGAGCAGTACTTC; CDR3 protein: CASSQDNSYEQYF
CDR3 length: 14; V gene: TRBV19; J gene: TRBJ2-3; clone size: -; D gene: -; CDR3 DNA: TGTGCCAGTAGTACCTCCCCCCGCACAGATACGCAGTATTTT; CDR3 protein: CASSTSPRTDTQYF
CDR3 length: 13; V gene: TRBV5-4; J gene: TRBJ1-1; clone size: -; D gene: TRBD1; CDR3 DNA: TGTGCCAGCAGCATGGAGGGGGCGGGTGAAGCTTTCTTT; CDR3 protein: CASSMEGAGEAFF
CDR3 length: 13; V gene: TRBV5-5; J gene: TRBJ2-7; clone size: -; D gene: -; CDR3 DNA: TGTGCCAGCAGCGATACCGGGGCCTACGAGCAGTACTTC; CDR3 protein: CASSDTGAYEQYF
CDR3 length: 12; V gene: TRBV27; J gene: TRBJ2-1; clone size: -; D gene: -; CDR3 DNA: TGTGCCAGCACCGGGTCAAGTTATGAGCAGTTCTTC; CDR3 protein: CASTGSSYEQFF
CDR3 length: 13; V gene: TRBV10-2; J gene: TRBJ2-1; clone size: -; D gene: -; CDR3 DNA: TGCGCCAGCAGTGAGTCGGGCGTCAATGAGCAGTTCTTC; CDR3 protein: CASSESGVNEQFF
CDR3 length: 13; V gene: TRBV10-2; J gene: TRBJ2-7; clone size: -; D gene: TRBD1; CDR3 DNA: TGCGCCAGATACAGGGGGCAAAACCCCGAGCAGTACTTC; CDR3 protein: CARYRGQNPEQYF